Sequencing of this TCR beta chain was carried out in a study of cytomegalovirus exposure and HLA in healthy donors. Study context: Earlier, 150 million to 200 million T cells were analyzed, and fewer than 120 million unique TCR beta sequences were found among them. Points from the study as a whole: Beyond CMV serostatus, there was no information to go on about immune exposure. Among TCR beta chains, those listed as cytomegalovirus-associated numbered over 150.

Both 60 Vbeta primers and 13 Jbeta primers went into the PCR. The protocol was immunoSEQ multiplex PCR, while the TCRdb copy is restricted to in-frame clones and leaves out a portion. The sample includes approximately 110,000 clones. Comments on this clone: No antigen is known for it.

Sequenced material: PBMCs. The clonotype originates from a young man in good health and CMV-seronegative.

CDR3 sequence: CASSRRGQETQYF. The CDR3 DNA reads as TGTGCCAGCAGCCGCCGGGGCCAAGAGACCCAGTACTTC. J is TRBJ2-5 and V is TRBV6-5; a weak D match, TRBD2 (5 bases). This CDR3 has 13 amino acids. Germline CDR1 and CDR2: MNHEY and SVGAGI. Trimming cost V 6 bases and J 1 base, with 9 bases left between them.